Below, 26 T cell receptor beta chains from the same sample are listed, as sequenced in a study of blood T cell repertoires in COVID-19 (dated by TCRdb to the early 2020s). Library preparation used the immunoSEQ multiplex PCR assay. TCRdb obtained this table from immuneACCESS and retained in-frame rearrangements with V and J assigned. These tables miss some clones; where compared with another copy, unresolved V genes account for less than half of the shortfall, and the remainder is unexplained. For this sample there are 200,000 or so clones; approximately 88% appear just once. In total, the top ten clones hold roughly 2.3% of the sample. Sequenced input: PBMCs or T cells enriched from blood (not recorded which). The source is a woman between 40 and 50 years old with acute COVID-19.

The chain combines TRBV5-1 with TRBJ2-2; TRBD1 might be the D (6 bases). The V gene lost 3 bases and the J gene lost 6 bases, with 15 bases spanning the gap. Germline V lookup: CDR1 SGHRS, CDR2 YFSETQ. The CDR3 has 15 residues. CDR3 region: CASSWGLNRPGELFF. The CDR3 coding sequence is TGCGCCAGCAGCTGGGGGCTCAACCGCCCCGGGGAGCTGTTTTTT. The full variable domain, its missing parts supplied by reference TRBV5-1 and TRBJ2-2, is KAGVTQTPRYLIKTRGQQVTLSCSPISGHRSVSWYQQTPGQGLQFLFEYFSETQRNKGNFPGRFSGRQFSNSRSEMNVSTLELGDSALYLCASSWGLNRPGELFFGEGSRLTVL.

The chain employs TRBV7-2 and TRBJ2-7, with TRBD2 matching over 8 bases. With V trimmed by 5 bases and J by 2 bases, 11 bases remained unmatched. This CDR3 has 16 residues. CDR1 SGHTA and CDR2 FQGNSA come from the germline V gene. CDR3 residues: CASSTRATSGTYEQYV. The CDR3 DNA sequence: TGTGCCAGCAGCACCCGAGCCACTAGCGGAACCTACGAGCAGTACGTC.

The J gene is TRBJ1-1, the V gene TRBV5-4; TRBD1 aligns across 9 bases. CDR3 size: 15 residues. Germline CDR1 SGHNT, CDR2 YYREEE (reference sequence). Trimming cost V 4 bases and J 3 bases; bases outside gene matches: 7. The CDR3: CASSPGQGRDTEAFF. CDR3 DNA sequence: TGTGCCAGCAGCCCCGGACAGGGGAGGGACACTGAAGCTTTCTTT.

The V call is TRBV7-2, the J call TRBJ1-3; D perhaps matches TRBD1 (6 bases). The CDR3 length is 17 residues. From germline, CDR1 is SGHTA and CDR2 FQGNSA. Trimming took off 0 bases at V and 1 base at J, with 13 bases between the two ends. CDR3: CASSLAVRGSSGNTIYF. Written as DNA, the CDR3 is TGTGCCAGCAGCTTAGCGGTCAGGGGTTCGTCTGGAAACACCATATATTTT.

V is TRBV19 and J is TRBJ2-1, with a tentative D call TRBD1 (7 bases). The CDR3 runs to 16 residues. V lost 8 bases to trimming and J lost 5 bases, with 22 bases between them. Germline CDR1 LNHDA, CDR2 SQIVND (reference sequence). For the CDR3, the DNA is TGTGCCAGTCTCCGGGACAGCGGACTAAGAAACAATGAGCAGTTCTTC. As protein: CASLRDSGLRNNEQFF.

The chain joins TRBV6-6 to TRBJ2-2; D is undetermined. The V end lost 5 bases, the J end lost 1 base, and 8 bases lay between the germline ends. This CDR3 comprises 14 residues. The germline gives CDR1 MNHNY, CDR2 SVGAGI (reference sequence). In DNA form, the CDR3 reads TGTGCCAGCAGTGGCTCACGGAACACCGGGGAGCTGTTTTTT. Translated: CASSGSRNTGELFF.

This chain uses TRBV12-3 or TRBV12-4 with TRBJ2-1, with a tentative D call TRBD2 (7 bases). V lost 6 bases and J 9 bases, leaving 15 bases between the germline ends. There are 13 residues in the CDR3. CDR3 residues: CASSPTRGGEQFF. The CDR3 coding sequence is TGTGCCAGCAGCCCTACTAGGGGGGGTGAGCAGTTCTTC.

The DNA for the CDR3 is TGCGCCAGCGCGCTAACTAGCGGGGGGGGAGGTACGCAGTATTTT. It is translated as CASALTSGGGGTQYF. The chain links TRBV5-1 to TRBJ2-3, with 13 bases that match TRBD2. Germline values: CDR1 SGHRS, CDR2 YFSETQ. With 7 bases clipped from V and 8 bases from J, the junction kept 10 bases outside the gene matches. This CDR3 region has 15 residues.

The rearrangement links TRBV6-2 or TRBV6-3 to TRBJ2-1, with 7 bases fitting TRBD2. Germline loops: CDR1 MNHEY, CDR2 SVGEGT. The CDR3 is 15 amino acids. V lost 2 bases to trimming and J lost 5 bases; unmatched junction nucleotides: 6. In nucleotides, the CDR3 is TGTGCCAGCAGTTACGAGTCGGGGGGTGACAATGAGCAGTTCTTC. This encodes CASSYESGGDNEQFF.

The V and J genes are TRBV30 and TRBJ1-2; D remains unclear. V gave up 2 bases and J gave up 6 bases, with 10 bases separating them. Germline assignment: CDR1 GTSNPN and CDR2 SVGIG (reference sequence). The CDR3 totals 12 residues. The CDR3 DNA follows: TGTGCCTGGAGTTTCCCCGGGAATGGCTACACCTTC. Encoded protein: CAWSFPGNGYTF.

The CDR3 here is CASSESISGYGTEAFF. The CDR3 nucleotides read TGCGCCAGCAGTGAGTCGATATCCGGGTACGGCACTGAAGCTTTCTTT. V usage is TRBV10-2 and J usage is TRBJ1-1, with D unclear. The CDR3 is made up of 16 amino acids. CDR1 is WSHSY, CDR2 SAAADI, per germline. Between the trimmed V and J ends, which lost 0 bases and 4 bases, there was a span of 15 bases.

V is TRBV4-2 and J is TRBJ1-2; D call uncertain. The germline CDR1 and CDR2 sequences are LGHNA and YNFKEQ. Trimming stripped 4 bases from V and 5 bases from J, with 14 bases between. This CDR3 has 14 residues. CDR3 loop: CASSPLGTGYGYTF. CDR3 in DNA: TGTGCCAGCAGCCCCCTTGGAACCGGGTATGGCTACACCTTC.

The chain employs TRBV6-5 and TRBJ1-4; unclear D gene. Germline lookup yields CDR1 MNHEY and CDR2 SVGAGI. The V end lost 0 bases, the J end lost 8 bases, and 10 bases lay between the germline ends. The CDR3 spans 14 residues. CDR3 residues: CASSYSAVREKLFF. The DNA of the CDR3 is TGTGCCAGCAGTTACTCTGCGGTACGAGAAAAACTGTTTTTT.

The rearrangement links TRBV7-9 to TRBJ2-5; no clear D gene. Germline values: CDR1 SEHNR, CDR2 FQNEAQ (reference sequence). V was pared by 5 bases and J by 5 bases, with 15 bases between. The CDR3 totals 14 residues. Here the CDR3 DNA reads TGTGCCAGCAGCATAGTTCCCCCGAGGGAGACCCAGTACTTC. Protein product: CASSIVPPRETQYF.

A few counts support this clone. The rearrangement uses TRBV4-1 and TRBJ1-2; D is perhaps TRBD1 (5 bases). V was clipped by 4 bases and J by 1 base, with 13 bases between them. In germline, CDR1 is MGHRA, CDR2 YSYEKL. The CDR3 is 15 amino acids. DNA for the CDR3: TGCGCCAGCAGCCCCCTCCCGGGGGTTAACTATGGCTACACCTTC. This codes for CASSPLPGVNYGYTF.

The chain couples TRBV5-1 to TRBJ1-1; D is uncertain. The CDR3 contains 13 residues. CDR1 and CDR2 (germline): SGHRS, YFSETQ. V shed 1 base and J shed 4 bases, with 8 bases lying between them. The CDR3 reads CASSLNVGTEAFF. CDR3 nucleotide sequence: TGCGCCAGCAGCTTGAACGTCGGCACTGAAGCTTTCTTT.

The V gene is TRBV30, the J gene TRBJ2-2; 10 nucleotides line up with TRBD1. The V gene's germline CDR1 is GTSNPN and CDR2 SVGIG (reference sequence). V was clipped by 3 bases and J by 7 bases; unmatched bases: 5. There are 14 residues in the CDR3. The CDR3 DNA reads as TGTGCCTGGAGGAGACAGGGGGCGATCGGGGAGCTGTTTTTT. Its protein product is CAWRRQGAIGELFF.

The chain couples TRBV9 to TRBJ2-1; 10 bases line up with TRBD2. Germline V gives CDR1 SGDLS, CDR2 YYNGEE. V lost 3 bases and J lost 4; bases outside the gene matches: 7. The CDR3 runs 16 residues. The CDR3 coding sequence is TGTGCCAGCAGCGCCCCGAGCGGGGGGGGTTACAATGAGCAGTTCTTC. Translating gives CASSAPSGGGYNEQFF.

The genes are TRBV4-3 and TRBJ2-7; 11 bases fit TRBD1. The ends lost 5 bases at V and 2 bases at J; junction bases unmatched: 17. This CDR3 comprises 19 residues. Per the germline V gene, CDR1 is LGHNA and CDR2 is YSLEER. DNA of the CDR3: TGCGCCAGCAGCTACCTCCCGGGACAGGGGGGAACCTCGGCCTACGAGCAGTACTTC. It yields the protein CASSYLPGQGGTSAYEQYF.

This rearrangement joins TRBV5-1 to TRBJ2-1; D ambiguous. CDR1 and CDR2 (germline): SGHRS, YFSETQ. V lost 4 bases and J lost 3, with 17 bases in between. The CDR3 totals 16 residues. CDR3 amino acids: CASSPEPTGYYNEQFF. DNA for the CDR3: TGCGCCAGCAGCCCCGAACCCACGGGTTACTACAATGAGCAGTTCTTC.

This chain joins TRBV10-2 and TRBJ2-2, with 11 positions matching TRBD2. V lost 8 bases, J lost 4 bases, and 6 bases stayed unmatched. This CDR3 is built from 15 residues. Germline loops: CDR1 WSHSY, CDR2 SAAADI. The CDR3: CASSRLAGTTGELFF. Written as DNA, the CDR3 is TGCGCCAGCTCACGACTAGCGGGGACCACCGGGGAGCTGTTTTTT.

The V gene is TRBV18, the J gene TRBJ1-4; D is unclear. The CDR3 is made up of 14 amino acids. Germline-derived CDR1 and CDR2 are KGHSH and LQKENI. V was trimmed by 0 bases and J by 8 bases, leaving 10 bases between them. The CDR3 nucleotides are TGTGCCAGCTCACCACCGCAGGCACGGGAAAAACTGTTTTTT. Its translation: CASSPPQAREKLFF.

V gene TRBV29-1 combines with J gene TRBJ2-3; 9 bases are shared with TRBD1. The CDR3 runs 14 residues. V trimming: 5 bases; J trimming: 3 bases; junction bases outside the gene matches: 6. Germline V CDR1 and CDR2: SQVTM, ANQGSEA. CDR3 in DNA: TGCAGCGTTCGACAGGGGGTCGTGACAGATACGCAGTATTTT. Translation: CSVRQGVVTDTQYF.

V usage is TRBV4-2 and J usage is TRBJ1-4, with 10 nucleotides matching TRBD1. The V segment lost 2 bases and the J segment 8 bases; nucleotides outside the gene matches: 5. The CDR3 spans 15 residues. The germline V gene encodes CDR1 LGHNA and CDR2 YNFKEQ. The CDR3 region is CASSQTGTGAEKLFF. The CDR3 bases are TGTGCCAGCAGCCAAACCGGGACAGGGGCAGAAAAACTGTTTTTT.

The chain recombines TRBV6-2 or TRBV6-3 with TRBJ2-5; D perhaps matches TRBD2 (5 bases). The CDR3 length is 13 residues. Germline lookup yields CDR1 MNHEY and CDR2 SVGEGT. The V gene lost 4 bases and the J gene lost 5 bases, with 11 bases spanning the gap. CDR3 bases: TGTGCCAGCAGTTCACTAGTTTTGGAGACCCAGTACTTC. This codes for CASSSLVLETQYF.

V gene TRBV7-2 combines with J gene TRBJ2-3; D gene uncertain. The germline V gene has CDR1 SGHTA and CDR2 FQGNSA. The V end lost 5 bases, the J end lost 2 bases, and 14 bases lay between the germline ends. CDR3 length: 15 amino acids. In nucleotides, the CDR3 is TGTGCCAGCAGCCAGCAGGCAGGAATCACAGATACGCAGTATTTT. Protein: CASSQQAGITDTQYF.